The TCR beta chain under discussion was sequenced for a study of shared clonotypes between healthy human individuals. A word on this clone: Other DNA sequences in the sample encode the same CDR3.

Sequencing was performed with immunoSEQ multiplex PCR; in TCRdb, only in-frame clones are kept and a portion is missing. The top ten hold roughly 1.1% of the sample, which has over 2 million clones, just under 95% seen once. Naive CD8 cells comprised CD45RO-negative, CCR7-positively selected cells, excluding terminally differentiated effector memory CD45RA+ cells. Germline V CDR1 and CDR2: SGDLS, YYNGEE. Trimming removed 0 bases from V and 0 bases from J; junction bases left unmatched: 3. CDR3 size: 15 residues. The V gene is TRBV9, the J gene TRBJ2-7; 7 bases are a match to TRBD2. This receptor was taken from a young man in good health. What was sequenced was naive CD8+ T cells sorted from blood. CDR3 DNA: TGTGCCAGCAGCGTAGCCGGCGGGAGCTCCTACGAGCAGTACTTC. It yields the protein CASSVAGGSSYEQYF.